The text below deals with one T cell receptor beta chain. Its antigen is currently not known. No much larger clone is present one base from it, and per-base qualities are unavailable. This CDR3 is also generated by other DNA sequences in the sample. The sample is drawn from a study of blood T cell repertoires in COVID-19 (TCRdb year 2020). Regarding the study in general: Samples from collaborators originated in the United States, Italy and Spain and spanned both the acute and convalescent phases of COVID-19. The repertoires were released in a freely available public database intended as a resource for research on the immune response to SARS-CoV-2. Subjects who had been exposed to COVID-19, were actively infected with it, or had recovered from it provided the deeply sampled blood TCRbeta repertoires that made up the dataset. The material from the prospective study consisted of cDNA or gDNA derived from T cells, B-cell-depleted T cells, or PBMCs. Samples came from the ongoing ImmuneRACE study (first 160 participants) plus 1,254 subjects from 6 global collaborators. Where HLA class I and class II types were available, the types were taken from metadata supplied by the sample provider, not from assay-based typing. The sample metadata nearly always contained a de-identified subject ID, COVID-19 status, age in years and sex. The research as a whole found: Clinical and demographic metadata were provided uncurated, with the amount varying by source and participant.

The immunoSEQ Assay, a bias-controlled multiplex PCR, was used to amplify TCRbeta CDR3 regions from genomic DNA. In the original analysis: The number of nucleated cells in each sample was estimated from the amplification of reference gene primers within the assay. To quantify the absolute abundance of each unique TCRbeta CDR3 rearrangement, sequence reads were collapsed and filtered. Productive Simpson clonality was computed per sample as the square root of Simpson's diversity index over productive rearrangements. Entries here come from immuneACCESS through TCRdb and include only in-frame sequences with V and J called. Some clones fail to appear in such tables; in the studies checked, an unresolved V gene covers under half of the shortfall, and the cause of the remainder is unknown. From that table come the V and J calls and clone size; the DNA was used to work out D and trimming. The sample profile shows 320,000 or so clones; roughly 87% of them were found once. More than 0.9% of the sample is taken by the ten largest.

Participants in the prospective study were enrolled through a virtual design, were aged roughly 18 to 100 years, and lived in about 25 United States geographic areas. Cohort assignment in the prospective study relied on participant-reported clinical history from a screening survey and a study questionnaire. Recovered participants in ImmuneRACE Cohort 3 were defined as having two consecutive negative NP/OP PCR tests, clearance from a healthcare professional, or resolution of symptoms. Mobile phlebotomists in the prospective study collected whole blood, serum and a nasopharyngeal or oropharyngeal swab from every participant. Additional blood draws and questionnaires over an approximately two-month period could optionally be provided by prospective study participants. Prospective study blood samples were shipped either frozen or at room temperature before DNA extraction. The germline V gene encodes CDR1 MNHEY and CDR2 SVGAGI. Counted from cysteine to phenylalanine, this CDR3 has 14 amino acids. CDR3 DNA is the only sequence kept; it has 42 bases, read in frame from the first base. V is clipped by 2 bases and J by 7 bases, and the sequence between their germline boundaries is 11 bases long.

This receptor was taken from a woman aged 25-40 years who had recovered from COVID-19. The chain uses TRBV6-5 and TRBJ1-4, with TRBD1 as a weak D call on 5 bases. What was sequenced was PBMCs or T cells enriched from blood (not recorded which). The CDR3 protein is CASSYRQGGEKLFF. The nucleotide sequence reads as follows: TGTGCCAGCAGTTACAGGCAGGGAGGTGAAAAACTGTTTTTT.